Listed below are T cell receptor beta chains from one sample, sequenced in a study of cytomegalovirus exposure and HLA in healthy donors. Sequenced by immunoSEQ multiplex PCR; TCRdb stores in-frame clones only, minus some. The sample holds over 70,000 clones, approximately 63% seen once. The specimen was PBMCs. The receptors here all came from a woman in her fifties or sixties in good health and CMV-seropositive. CDR3s include the opening cysteine and the closing phenylalanine or tryptophan. Each record gives: V gene, J gene, D gene, clone size, CDR3 protein, CDR3 DNA. The D gene is left open where the match is weak. Expanded clones get a size class; other rows say once, few or many, or leave the size out.

TRBV5-1	TRBJ1-6	TRBD1	NA	CASSRDSEAGSPLHF	TGCGCCAGCAGCAGGGACAGTGAGGCTGGATCACCCCTCCACTTT
TRBV11-3	TRBJ2-2	NA	NA	CASSLGGSTGELFF	TGTGCCAGCAGCTTGGGGGGATCCACCGGGGAGCTGTTTTTT
TRBV7-8	TRBJ2-5	TRBD2	few	CASSPGTSGQETQYF	TGTGCCAGCAGCCCCGGGACTAGCGGACAAGAGACCCAGTACTTC
TRBV5-6	TRBJ2-1	NA	NA	CASSLAGILLNNEQFF	TGTGCCAGCAGCTTGGCCGGGATCCTCCTCAACAATGAGCAGTTCTTC
TRBV7-2	TRBJ2-5	TRBD2	NA	CASSVRLASDTQETQYF	TGTGCCAGCAGCGTCAGACTAGCGTCCGATACTCAAGAGACCCAGTACTTC
TRBV2	TRBJ1-3	NA	NA	CASSDGRAASFSGNTIYF	TGTGCCAGCAGTGACGGCAGGGCCGCCTCCTTCTCTGGAAACACCATATATTTT
TRBV9	TRBJ2-3	TRBD2	NA	CASKVGLAGGADTQYF	TGTGCCAGCAAGGTGGGACTAGCGGGGGGCGCAGATACGCAGTATTTT
TRBV6-5	TRBJ2-1	NA	NA	CASSFLGHRNEQFF	TGTGCCAGCAGTTTCCTGGGACACCGAAATGAGCAGTTCTTC
TRBV11-3	TRBJ2-2	TRBD2	NA	CASSPISGRATGELFF	TGTGCCAGCAGCCCGATTAGCGGGAGGGCCACCGGGGAGCTGTTTTTT
TRBV29-1	TRBJ2-3	NA	NA	CSVGGIDTQYF	TGCAGCGTTGGCGGGATAGATACGCAGTATTTT
TRBV28	TRBJ1-2	NA	NA	CASSGTSRSGYTF	TGTGCCAGCAGTGGAACTTCCAGGTCGGGCTACACCTTC